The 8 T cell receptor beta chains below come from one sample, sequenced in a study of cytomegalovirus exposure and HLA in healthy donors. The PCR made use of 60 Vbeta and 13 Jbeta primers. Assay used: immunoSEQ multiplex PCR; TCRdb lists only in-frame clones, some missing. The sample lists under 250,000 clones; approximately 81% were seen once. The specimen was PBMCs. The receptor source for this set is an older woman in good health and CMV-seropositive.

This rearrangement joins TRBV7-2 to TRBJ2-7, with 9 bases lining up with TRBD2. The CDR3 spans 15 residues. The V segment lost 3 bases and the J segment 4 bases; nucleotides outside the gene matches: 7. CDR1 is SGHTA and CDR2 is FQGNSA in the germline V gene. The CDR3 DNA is TGTGCCAGCAGCTTCACTAGCGGGTTTTCGTACGAGCAGTACTTC. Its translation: CASSFTSGFSYEQYF.

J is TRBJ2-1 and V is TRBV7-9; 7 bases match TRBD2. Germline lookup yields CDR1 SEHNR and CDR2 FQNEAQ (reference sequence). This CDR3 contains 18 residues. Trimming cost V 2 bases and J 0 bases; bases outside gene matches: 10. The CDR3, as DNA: TGTGCCAGCAGCTTATGGGCAGGGAGGGCCAGCTCCTACAATGAGCAGTTCTTC. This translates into CASSLWAGRASSYNEQFF.

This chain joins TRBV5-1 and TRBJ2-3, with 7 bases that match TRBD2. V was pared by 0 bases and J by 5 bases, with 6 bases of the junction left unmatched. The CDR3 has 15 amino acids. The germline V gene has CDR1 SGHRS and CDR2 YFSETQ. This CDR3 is CASSLGRELRDTQYF. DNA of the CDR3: TGCGCCAGCAGCTTGGGGCGGGAGTTGAGAGATACGCAGTATTTT. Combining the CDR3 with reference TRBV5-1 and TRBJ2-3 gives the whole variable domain KAGVTQTPRYLIKTRGQQVTLSCSPISGHRSVSWYQQTPGQGLQFLFEYFSETQRNKGNFPGRFSGRQFSNSRSEMNVSTLELGDSALYLCASSLGRELRDTQYFGPGTRLTVL.

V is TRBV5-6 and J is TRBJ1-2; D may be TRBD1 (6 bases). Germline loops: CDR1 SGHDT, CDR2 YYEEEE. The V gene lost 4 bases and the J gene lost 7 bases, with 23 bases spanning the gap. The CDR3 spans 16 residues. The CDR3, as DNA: TGTGCCAGCAGCGGCGGGGGGACCGGGACAAACGGTGGCTACACCTTC. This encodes CASSGGGTGTNGGYTF.

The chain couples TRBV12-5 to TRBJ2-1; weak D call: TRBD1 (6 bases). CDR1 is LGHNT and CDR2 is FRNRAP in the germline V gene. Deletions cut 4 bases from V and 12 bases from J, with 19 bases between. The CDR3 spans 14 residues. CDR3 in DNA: TGTGCTAGTGGTTCATCCGCCGCACAGGGAAGGCAGTTCTTC. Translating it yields CASGSSAAQGRQFF.

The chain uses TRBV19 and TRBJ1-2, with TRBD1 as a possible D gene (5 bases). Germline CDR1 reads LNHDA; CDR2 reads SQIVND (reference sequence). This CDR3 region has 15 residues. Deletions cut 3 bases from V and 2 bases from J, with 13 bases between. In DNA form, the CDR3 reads TGTGCCAGTAGTATCCCTACGCAGGGCAACTATGGCTACACCTTC. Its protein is CASSIPTQGNYGYTF.

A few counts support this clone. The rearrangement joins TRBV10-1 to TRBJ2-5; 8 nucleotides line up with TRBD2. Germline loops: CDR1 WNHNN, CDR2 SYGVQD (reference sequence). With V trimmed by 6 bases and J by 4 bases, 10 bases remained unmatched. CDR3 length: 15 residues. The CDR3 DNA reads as TGCGCCAGCAGCCCGGGGACTAGGGTGGCAGAGACCCAGTACTTC. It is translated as CASSPGTRVAETQYF.

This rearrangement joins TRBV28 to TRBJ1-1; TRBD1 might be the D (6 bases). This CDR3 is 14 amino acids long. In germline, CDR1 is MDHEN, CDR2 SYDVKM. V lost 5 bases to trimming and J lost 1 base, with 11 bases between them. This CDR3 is CASSRDTPNTEAFF. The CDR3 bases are TGTGCCAGCAGTCGGGACACCCCGAACACTGAAGCTTTCTTT.